This is a list of T cell receptor beta chains from one sample in a study of T cells of healthy individuals. TCRdb re-called the 5' RACE reads with MiXCR, one entry per CDR3 protein. The sample contains fewer than 90,000 distinct CDR3 sequences, 5% of which appear only once. The origin of the receptors is a female donor in good health. The CDR3 runs from the conserved cysteine through the conserved F or W. The order of the fields is CDR3 length, V gene, J gene, D gene, clone size, CDR3 protein, CDR3 DNA. A D gene is named only where the DNA matches it firmly. Not every row has a clone size; where given, it reads once, few, many or a size class.

cdr3_length: 12
v_call: TRBV11-1
j_call: TRBJ2-1
d_call: TRBD2
clone_size: many
cdr3_aa: CASSRLAGDSFF
cdr3_nt: TGTGCCAGCAGCCGACTAGCGGGAGATTCGTTCTTC

cdr3_length: 13
v_call: TRBV10-3
j_call: TRBJ1-4
d_call: .
clone_size: many
cdr3_aa: CASQGYTNEKLFF
cdr3_nt: TGTGCCTCACAGGGTTACACTAATGAAAAACTGTTTTTT

cdr3_length: 13
v_call: TRBV7-8
j_call: TRBJ1-5
d_call: .
clone_size: many
cdr3_aa: CASTNGVGQPQHF
cdr3_nt: TGTGCCAGCACCAACGGGGTTGGGCAGCCCCAGCATTTT

cdr3_length: 17
v_call: TRBV7-3
j_call: TRBJ2-3
d_call: TRBD2
clone_size: few
cdr3_aa: CASSSPGSGRPGDTQYF
cdr3_nt: TGTGCCAGCAGCTCCCCGGGGAGCGGGAGGCCAGGAGATACGCAGTATTTT

cdr3_length: 16
v_call: TRBV14
j_call: TRBJ2-3
d_call: TRBD2
clone_size: .
cdr3_aa: CASSRRLAGVSDTQYF
cdr3_nt: TGTGCCAGCAGCCGCCGACTAGCGGGGGTGTCAGATACGCAGTATTTT

cdr3_length: 17
v_call: TRBV9
j_call: TRBJ2-1
d_call: TRBD2
clone_size: many
cdr3_aa: CASSAPTSGRGYNEQFF
cdr3_nt: TGTGCCAGCAGCGCACCGACTAGCGGGAGGGGATACAATGAGCAGTTCTTC

cdr3_length: 14
v_call: TRBV5-6
j_call: TRBJ1-6
d_call: .
clone_size: many
cdr3_aa: CASSLGALNSPLHF
cdr3_nt: TGTGCCAGCAGCTTGGGAGCCCTAAATTCACCCCTCCACTTT

cdr3_length: 14
v_call: TRBV6-1
j_call: TRBJ2-5
d_call: .
clone_size: many
cdr3_aa: CASSLQDRKETQYF
cdr3_nt: TGTGCCAGCAGTCTTCAAGACAGGAAAGAGACCCAGTACTTC

cdr3_length: 13
v_call: TRBV14
j_call: TRBJ2-1
d_call: .
clone_size: many
cdr3_aa: CASSQNRVNEQFF
cdr3_nt: TGTGCCAGCAGCCAGAACAGGGTAAATGAGCAGTTCTTC

cdr3_length: 17
v_call: TRBV4-1
j_call: TRBJ2-1
d_call: .
clone_size: many
cdr3_aa: CASSPNFVAETYNEQFF
cdr3_nt: TGCGCCAGCAGCCCCAACTTTGTAGCGGAGACCTACAATGAGCAGTTCTTC

cdr3_length: 15
v_call: TRBV28
j_call: TRBJ2-5
d_call: TRBD1
clone_size: many
cdr3_aa: CASSLPGTGVETQYF
cdr3_nt: TGTGCCAGCAGTTTACCCGGGACAGGGGTTGAGACCCAGTACTTC

cdr3_length: 15
v_call: TRBV12-3/TRBV12-4
j_call: TRBJ2-1
d_call: TRBD2
clone_size: many
cdr3_aa: CASSLAGAPYNEQFF
cdr3_nt: TGTGCCAGCAGTTTGGCGGGAGCCCCCTACAATGAGCAGTTCTTC

cdr3_length: 14
v_call: TRBV20-1
j_call: TRBJ2-4
d_call: .
clone_size: many
cdr3_aa: CSARDQGRKNIQYF
cdr3_nt: TGCAGTGCTAGAGATCAGGGGCGGAAAAACATTCAGTACTTC

cdr3_length: 15
v_call: TRBV5-4
j_call: TRBJ2-3
d_call: TRBD2
clone_size: many
cdr3_aa: CASSLAGGRTDTQYF
cdr3_nt: TGTGCCAGCAGCCTCGCGGGAGGCCGCACAGATACGCAGTATTTT

cdr3_length: 13
v_call: TRBV2
j_call: TRBJ1-2
d_call: .
clone_size: .
cdr3_aa: CASSEDRNYGYTF
cdr3_nt: TGTGCCAGCAGTGAGGACAGAAACTATGGCTACACCTTC

cdr3_length: 16
v_call: TRBV7-2
j_call: TRBJ2-2
d_call: TRBD1
clone_size: many
cdr3_aa: CASSRGGAGGTGELFF
cdr3_nt: TGTGCCAGCAGCCGAGGAGGAGCAGGGGGAACCGGGGAGCTGTTTTTT